Listed below are T cell receptor beta chains from one sample, sequenced in a study of blood T cell repertoires in COVID-19. Profiled with immunoSEQ multiplex PCR; TCRdb holds only in-frame clones, not every one. The data show under 250,000 clones, with about 90% seen just once and approximately 3.7% held by the top ten. Input material: PBMCs or T cells enriched from blood (not recorded which). Receptors were obtained from a woman in her twenties or thirties who had been exposed to COVID-19. CDR3s include the opening cysteine and the closing phenylalanine or tryptophan. D genes are given only for firm matches. The size field is filled for only some rows; it gives once, few, many or a size class.

abundance: NA; j_gene: TRBJ2-3; v_gene: TRBV9; d_gene: TRBD2; CDR3aa: CASSALGSGNTDTQYF; CDR3nt: TGTGCCAGCAGCGCCCTCGGTAGCGGGAACACAGATACGCAGTATTTT
abundance: NA; j_gene: TRBJ1-5; v_gene: TRBV5-1; d_gene: NA; CDR3aa: CASSLAGANQPQHF; CDR3nt: TGCGCCAGCAGCTTGGCTGGGGCCAATCAGCCCCAGCATTTT
abundance: NA; j_gene: TRBJ2-1; v_gene: TRBV19; d_gene: TRBD2; CDR3aa: CASSPGLAGVRINEQFF; CDR3nt: TGTGCCAGTAGTCCGGGGCTAGCGGGAGTCCGCATCAATGAGCAGTTCTTC
abundance: NA; j_gene: TRBJ2-7; v_gene: TRBV27; d_gene: TRBD1; CDR3aa: CASSLEPQGSYEQYF; CDR3nt: TGTGCCAGCAGTTTAGAGCCACAGGGGAGCTACGAGCAGTACTTC
abundance: NA; j_gene: TRBJ1-1; v_gene: TRBV19; d_gene: NA; CDR3aa: CASSRGATEAFF; CDR3nt: TGTGCCAGTAGTCGGGGGGCCACTGAAGCTTTCTTT
abundance: NA; j_gene: TRBJ1-1; v_gene: TRBV11-3; d_gene: NA; CDR3aa: CASSLVGGAEAFF; CDR3nt: TGTGCCAGCAGCTTAGTGGGGGGTGCTGAAGCTTTCTTT
abundance: NA; j_gene: TRBJ2-1; v_gene: TRBV2; d_gene: TRBD1; CDR3aa: CAKSGQGLYNEQFF; CDR3nt: TGTGCCAAAAGCGGACAGGGGTTGTACAATGAGCAGTTCTTC
abundance: NA; j_gene: TRBJ1-1; v_gene: TRBV7-2; d_gene: NA; CDR3aa: CASSLGGGTEAFF; CDR3nt: TGTGCCAGCAGCTTAGGGGGCGGCACTGAAGCTTTCTTT
abundance: few; j_gene: TRBJ2-7; v_gene: TRBV19; d_gene: NA; CDR3aa: CASRRGTKTYEQYF; CDR3nt: TGTGCCAGTAGGCGCGGGACGAAGACCTACGAGCAGTACTTC
abundance: NA; j_gene: TRBJ1-5; v_gene: TRBV28; d_gene: NA; CDR3aa: CASSGPGWVPNQPQHF; CDR3nt: TGTGCCAGCAGTGGGCCCGGTTGGGTGCCAAATCAGCCCCAGCATTTT
abundance: once; j_gene: TRBJ2-1; v_gene: TRBV14; d_gene: NA; CDR3aa: CASSQDGGGTYNEQFF; CDR3nt: TGTGCCAGCAGCCAAGATGGGGGAGGAACCTACAATGAGCAGTTCTTC
abundance: NA; j_gene: TRBJ2-3; v_gene: TRBV30; d_gene: TRBD1; CDR3aa: CAWTRQGSRTDTQYF; CDR3nt: TGTGCCTGGACCCGACAGGGGTCCCGCACAGATACGCAGTATTTT
abundance: NA; j_gene: TRBJ2-4; v_gene: TRBV19; d_gene: NA; CDR3aa: CASSIDVVAKNIQYF; CDR3nt: TGTGCCAGTAGTATTGATGTAGTAGCCAAAAACATTCAGTACTTC
abundance: NA; j_gene: TRBJ2-4; v_gene: TRBV9; d_gene: NA; CDR3aa: CASSVGSPAKNIQYF; CDR3nt: TGTGCCAGCAGCGTCGGGTCGCCGGCCAAAAACATTCAGTACTTC
abundance: NA; j_gene: TRBJ1-2; v_gene: TRBV5-1; d_gene: NA; CDR3aa: CASSQFSGGRRYSNYGYTF; CDR3nt: TGCGCCAGCAGCCAGTTCAGCGGGGGGCGGCGTTACTCTAACTATGGCTACACCTTC
abundance: NA; j_gene: TRBJ2-1; v_gene: TRBV6-5; d_gene: TRBD2; CDR3aa: CASMVAGNEQFF; CDR3nt: TGTGCCAGCATGGTAGCGGGGAATGAGCAGTTCTTC
abundance: NA; j_gene: TRBJ1-2; v_gene: TRBV2; d_gene: NA; CDR3aa: CASSENRNYGYTF; CDR3nt: TGTGCCAGCAGTGAAAACAGAAACTATGGCTACACCTTC
abundance: NA; j_gene: TRBJ2-7; v_gene: TRBV20-1; d_gene: NA; CDR3aa: CSARDNEQYF; CDR3nt: TGCAGTGCTAGAGATAACGAGCAGTACTTC
abundance: NA; j_gene: TRBJ2-7; v_gene: TRBV9; d_gene: TRBD2; CDR3aa: CASSEGLAGTLRFEQYF; CDR3nt: TGTGCCAGCAGCGAGGGACTAGCGGGAACCCTGCGGTTCGAGCAGTACTTC
abundance: few; j_gene: TRBJ1-1; v_gene: TRBV5-1; d_gene: TRBD1; CDR3aa: CASSWTGALNTEAFF; CDR3nt: TGCGCCAGCAGCTGGACAGGGGCCCTGAACACTGAAGCTTTCTTT
abundance: NA; j_gene: TRBJ1-3; v_gene: TRBV2; d_gene: TRBD1; CDR3aa: CASSDRDRDDSGNTIYF; CDR3nt: TGTGCCAGCAGTGATCGGGACAGGGACGACTCTGGAAACACCATATATTTT
abundance: NA; j_gene: TRBJ2-2; v_gene: TRBV10-2; d_gene: TRBD2; CDR3aa: CASSRPGLAGGPGELFF; CDR3nt: TGCGCCAGCAGTAGACCGGGACTAGCGGGAGGACCCGGGGAGCTGTTTTTT